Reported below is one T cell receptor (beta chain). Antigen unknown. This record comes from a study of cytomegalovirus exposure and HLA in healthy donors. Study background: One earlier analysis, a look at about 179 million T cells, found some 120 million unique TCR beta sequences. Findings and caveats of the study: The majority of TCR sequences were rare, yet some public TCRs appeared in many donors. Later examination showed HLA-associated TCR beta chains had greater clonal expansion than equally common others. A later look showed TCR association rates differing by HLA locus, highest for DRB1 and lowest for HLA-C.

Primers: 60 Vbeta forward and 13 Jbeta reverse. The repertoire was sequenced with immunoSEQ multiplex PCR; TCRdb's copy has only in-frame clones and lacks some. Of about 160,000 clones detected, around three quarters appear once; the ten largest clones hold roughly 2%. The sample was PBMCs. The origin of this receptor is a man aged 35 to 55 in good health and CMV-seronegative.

This chain's CDR3 is CSALGGRRIGELFF. The CDR3 coding sequence is TGCAGCGCACTGGGTGGGAGAAGGATCGGGGAGCTGTTTTTT. The chain carries TRBV29-1 and TRBJ2-2; D is possibly TRBD2 (5 bases). Per the germline V gene, CDR1 is SQVTM and CDR2 is ANQGSEA. CDR3 length equals 14 residues. Trimming took 7 bases from V and 7 from J, leaving 19 bases between them.